Listed below are T cell receptor beta chains from one sample, sequenced in a study of neurological immune-mediated disorders. From the 5' RACE reads, TCRdb called clonotypes with MiXCR, one entry per CDR3 protein. The data hold approximately 40,000 distinct CDR3 sequences, with around 5% observed a single time. The sequencing sample was made of CD4+ T cells from blood. These receptors were obtained from a man aged 18 to 30 in good health. Both conserved end residues are part of each CDR3. D genes are given only for firm matches. Size tells how often a clone was seen (once, few, many) or the class of an expanded clone, and some rows leave it out.

j_call v_call clone_size d_call cdr3_aa cdr3_nt
TRBJ2-1 TRBV24-1 many TRBD2 CATSDAGGDEQFF TGTGCCACCAGTGATGCGGGGGGCGATGAGCAGTTCTTC
TRBJ1-2 TRBV19 many TRBD1 CATSYSRQGDYGYTF TGTGCCACTTCATATTCACGACAGGGTGACTATGGCTACACCTTC
TRBJ2-1 TRBV20-1 many TRBD2 CSAPPSGSPYNEQFF TGCAGTGCCCCGCCTAGCGGGTCTCCATACAATGAGCAGTTCTTC
TRBJ2-1 TRBV3-1 many NA CASSQGVRLGAGFF TGTGCCAGCAGCCAAGGGGTTAGACTAGGGGCGGGGTTCTTC
TRBJ2-1 TRBV9 many NA CASSGEGASYNEQFF TGTGCCAGCAGTGGGGAGGGGGCCTCCTACAATGAGCAGTTCTTC
TRBJ1-1 TRBV7-2 many NA CASSLRGNTEAFF TGTGCCAGCAGCTTACGAGGGAACACTGAAGCTTTCTTT
TRBJ1-1 TRBV20-1 many NA CSARMGARTEAFF TGCAGTGCTAGGATGGGGGCCCGGACTGAAGCTTTCTTT
TRBJ2-2 TRBV5-1 many NA CASSLVQGRHRELFF TGCGCCAGCAGCTTGGTTCAGGGAAGACATCGGGAGCTGTTTTTT
TRBJ2-1 TRBV5-1 many TRBD1 CASSQPGTGSNEQFF TGCGCCAGCAGTCAACCCGGGACAGGAAGCAATGAGCAGTTCTTC
TRBJ1-5 TRBV7-9 many TRBD1 CASSSGTDNQPQHF TGTGCCAGCAGCTCCGGGACAGACAATCAGCCCCAGCATTTT
TRBJ1-1 TRBV6-5 many TRBD1 CASSYGLTGKTEAFF TGTGCCAGCAGTTACGGTTTGACAGGGAAGACTGAAGCTTTCTTT
TRBJ2-2 TRBV6-1 many TRBD1 CAIFPGTGNTGELFF TGTGCCATTTTTCCCGGGACAGGGAACACCGGGGAGCTGTTTTTT
TRBJ2-7 TRBV15 many NA CATGSDRSYEQYF TGTGCCACCGGCAGCGACAGGAGCTACGAGCAGTACTTC
TRBJ2-7 TRBV7-2 many NA CASSLGGSGSYEQYF TGTGCCAGCAGCTTAGGTGGTAGCGGCTCCTACGAGCAGTACTTC
TRBJ2-2 TRBV19 few NA CVSHHPGSLNTGELFF TGTGTCAGTCACCACCCCGGCAGTTTAAACACCGGGGAGCTGTTTTTT
TRBJ1-1 TRBV18 many TRBD1 CASSPSRTGGLNTEAFF TGTGCCAGCTCACCCTCTAGGACAGGGGGCCTGAACACTGAAGCTTTCTTT
TRBJ1-5 TRBV28 many NA CASSYIGGTQNQPQHF TGTGCCAGCAGTTATATAGGAGGGACACAAAATCAGCCCCAGCATTTT
TRBJ1-2 TRBV10-3 many TRBD1 CAIQRQGLNYGYTF TGTGCCATCCAAAGACAGGGGTTGAACTATGGCTACACCTTC
TRBJ1-5 TRBV5-6 many NA CASSLGWDGNQPQHF TGTGCCAGCAGCTTGGGTTGGGACGGCAATCAGCCCCAGCATTTT
TRBJ1-2 TRBV6-2/TRBV6-3 few TRBD1 CASSSLPGQGSYGYTF TGTGCCAGCAGTTCTCTTCCGGGACAGGGGTCCTATGGCTACACCTTC
TRBJ2-6 TRBV4-3 many NA CASSQRRSSGANVLTF TGCGCCAGCAGCCAAAGGCGGAGCTCTGGGGCCAACGTCCTGACTTTC
TRBJ2-7 TRBV6-2/TRBV6-3 NA TRBD2 CASRTTAGDYEQYF TGTGCCAGCAGAACTACTGCGGGGGACTACGAGCAGTACTTC
TRBJ1-6 TRBV20-1 many NA CSAIGDGGADSPLHF TGCAGTGCCATTGGGGACGGTGGTGCGGATTCACCCCTCCACTTT
TRBJ1-1 TRBV29-1 many NA CSVGRILNTEAFF TGCAGCGTGGGACGGATTTTGAACACTGAAGCTTTCTTT
TRBJ1-5 TRBV20-1 many NA CSARMPAGVGMPQHF TGCAGTGCTAGAATGCCCGCAGGGGTTGGGATGCCCCAGCATTTT
TRBJ1-3 TRBV6-1 many NA CASTPTARAENTIYF TGTGCCAGCACCCCCACGGCGCGCGCCGAAAACACCATATATTTT
TRBJ1-5 TRBV20-1 many NA CSAVFGGGNQPQHF TGCAGTGCCGTCTTCGGTGGCGGCAATCAGCCCCAGCATTTT
TRBJ1-2 TRBV12-5 many NA CASGPRGVGYLGNYGYTF TGTGCTAGTGGCCCCCGGGGTGTCGGGTATCTAGGTAACTATGGCTACACCTTC
TRBJ2-2 TRBV20-1 many NA CSALTQTNTGELFF TGCAGTGCCCTGACACAAACGAACACCGGGGAGCTGTTTTTT
TRBJ2-7 TRBV9 many NA CASSLTTNSYEQYF TGTGCCAGCAGCCTGACGACAAACTCCTACGAGCAGTACTTC
TRBJ2-2 TRBV18 many TRBD1 CASSPPTGGNTGELFF TGTGCCAGCTCACCACCGACAGGGGGCAACACCGGGGAGCTGTTTTTT
TRBJ2-1 TRBV7-8 many NA CASKISGRDEQFF TGTGCCAGCAAGATTAGCGGAAGGGATGAGCAGTTCTTC
TRBJ1-1 TRBV9 many NA CASSVQGTLNTEAFF TGTGCCAGCAGCGTCCAGGGGACTTTGAACACTGAAGCTTTCTTT
TRBJ1-1 TRBV27 many NA CASSLYPGVTEAFF TGTGCCAGCAGTTTATATCCCGGGGTCACTGAAGCTTTCTTT
TRBJ2-7 TRBV5-1 many TRBD2 CASSLGTKTSGERQYF TGCGCCAGCAGCCTGGGAACAAAGACTAGCGGGGAAAGGCAGTACTTC
TRBJ1-1 TRBV10-2 medium-sized NA CASSEGQNTEAFF TGCGCCAGCAGTGAAGGACAGAACACTGAAGCTTTCTTT
TRBJ2-1 TRBV9 many TRBD2 CASSAPGLAENNEQFF TGTGCCAGCAGCGCCCCGGGACTAGCGGAAAACAATGAGCAGTTCTTC
TRBJ1-6 TRBV27 many TRBD1 CASKIRTGESSYNSPLHF TGTGCCAGCAAGATCCGGACAGGCGAGAGCTCCTATAATTCACCCCTCCACTTT
TRBJ1-5 TRBV12-3/TRBV12-4 many NA CASSLGAASNQPQHF TGTGCCAGCAGTTTAGGGGCTGCAAGCAATCAGCCCCAGCATTTT
TRBJ2-2 TRBV4-1 many NA CASSQAANTGELFF TGCGCCAGCAGCCAAGCTGCGAACACCGGGGAGCTGTTTTTT
TRBJ2-2 TRBV5-1 many TRBD1 CASSRGQGYTGELFF TGCGCCAGCAGCCGCGGACAGGGATACACCGGGGAGCTGTTTTTT
TRBJ2-7 TRBV7-3 many TRBD1 CASSETGTGRSYEQYF TGTGCCAGCAGCGAAACCGGGACAGGGAGATCCTACGAGCAGTACTTC
TRBJ1-5 TRBV7-2 many NA CASSSRESNQPQHF TGTGCCAGCAGCTCCAGGGAAAGCAATCAGCCCCAGCATTTT
TRBJ1-1 TRBV20-1 NA NA CSARDMGRATEAFF TGCAGTGCTAGAGATATGGGAAGAGCTACTGAAGCTTTCTTT
TRBJ2-7 TRBV3-1 many TRBD1 CASSPRDRDYEQYF TGTGCCAGCAGCCCCCGGGACAGGGACTACGAGCAGTACTTC
TRBJ1-1 TRBV5-1 many NA CASSIQGVNTEAFF TGCGCCAGCAGCATACAGGGAGTGAACACTGAAGCTTTCTTT
TRBJ1-5 TRBV10-3 few NA CAISESQGSNQPQHF TGTGCCATCAGTGAGTCCCAGGGTAGCAATCAGCCCCAGCATTTT
TRBJ1-1 TRBV28 many NA CASGGSSANTEAFF TGTGCCAGCGGGGGGTCCTCAGCGAACACTGAAGCTTTCTTT
TRBJ2-1 TRBV20-1 many NA CSARDLQGTYNEQFF TGCAGTGCTAGAGACTTACAGGGAACCTACAATGAGCAGTTCTTC
TRBJ2-3 TRBV3-1 many TRBD2 CASSPRLAGGPNTQYF TGTGCCAGCAGCCCTCGACTAGCGGGGGGGCCCAATACGCAGTATTTT
TRBJ1-4 TRBV29-1 many NA CSAGTNEVKLFF TGCAGCGCCGGGACTAACGAGGTGAAACTGTTTTTT
TRBJ1-5 TRBV29-1 many NA CSVGGDGNQPQHF TGCAGCGTTGGGGGAGACGGCAATCAGCCCCAGCATTTT
TRBJ2-6 TRBV4-3 many NA CASSQELPGESGANVLTF TGCGCCAGCAGCCAAGAACTCCCAGGGGAGAGCGGGGCCAACGTCCTGACTTTC
TRBJ1-2 TRBV9 many TRBD1 CASSDGTGRDYGYTF TGTGCCAGCAGCGATGGGACAGGGAGGGACTATGGCTACACCTTC
TRBJ2-3 TRBV24-1 many TRBD2 CATSDLPSGGTDTQYF TGTGCCACCAGTGATTTGCCCAGCGGGGGCACAGATACGCAGTATTTT